Below, 13 T cell receptor beta chains from the same sample are listed, as sequenced in a study of tumor-infiltrating lymphocytes in primary liver carcinoma. A constant-region primer primed TCR beta cDNA synthesis from roughly 510 ng of total RNA. Construction of TCR beta libraries relied on three successive nested multiplex PCR rounds employing slightly modified ARM-PCR. In the first two PCR rounds, TRBV1-TRBV30 forward primers were paired with a C-beta reverse primer, and each round lasted roughly 9 cycles. MiXCR, applied by TCRdb to the multiplex PCR reads, yields one record per CDR3 protein. The sample carries about 190,000 distinct CDR3 sequences, around four fifths recorded once. The study co-extracted DNA and RNA from around 20-30 mg of unsorted bulk tissue. The source material was tumor tissue from primary liver carcinoma. The receptors derive from a man between 40 and 49 years old with primary liver carcinoma and hepatitis B virus infection.

About this clonotype itself: This is likely a read error, given that the CDR3 carries no conserved phenylalanine or tryptophan at its end. No DNA is shown, since the ends of the CDR3 on it are uncertain; the CDR3 is the one TCRdb lists. This chain uses TRBV6-2 or TRBV6-3 with TRBJ2-4; the table gives TRBD2 as D, unverified against the DNA. The CDR3 numbers 17 amino acids, ends counted. Germline CDR1 and CDR2: MNHEY and SVGEGT. CDR3 in amino acids: CASSYRTSGVAINIQYL.

The chain recombines TRBV6-1 with TRBJ2-4; D is possibly TRBD1 (7 bases). In germline, CDR1 is MNHNS, CDR2 SASEGT. Deletions cut 3 bases from V and 3 bases from J, with 15 bases between. CDR3 length: 16 residues. The CDR3 DNA sequence: TGTGCCAGCAGTGACGCAGGGGGGTTCTGCAAAAACATTCAGTACTTC. The encoded protein is CASSDAGGFCKNIQYF.

A remark on this clonotype: A read error may explain this, as a much larger clone is one base away. V gene TRBV28 combines with J gene TRBJ1-1; 8 bases are a match to TRBD1. CDR1 and CDR2 from the germline V gene are MDHEN and SYDVKM. This CDR3 has 15 residues. Trimming cost V 1 base and J 13 bases; bases outside gene matches: 14. Written as DNA, the CDR3 is TGTGCCAGCAGTTTATCTGCTAACAGGGGGACTGTAGTTTTCTTT. Protein product: CASSLSANRGTVVFF.

Comment on this clonotype: Just one base apart from a much larger clone, this may be a read error. This chain joins TRBV11-2 and TRBJ2-5, with 8 bases identical to TRBD2. This CDR3 is 16 amino acids long. Germline lookup yields CDR1 SGHAT and CDR2 FQNNGV. The CDR3 DNA is TGTGCCAACAGCCAAACTCCTGGCGGGGGGAAAGAGACCCAGTACTTC. Translating it yields CANSQTPGGGKETQYF.

Of note for this clonotype: The CDR3 ends on some other residue instead of the conserved phenylalanine or tryptophan, so this is likely a read error. It is unclear where the CDR3 begins or ends on the DNA, so no DNA is shown, and the CDR3 is as TCRdb lists it. The gene calls are TRBV11-1 and TRBJ2-1; the table's D call TRBD1 went unverified against the DNA. The CDR3 is 16 amino acids long, termini counted. Germline-derived CDR1 and CDR2 are SGHAT and FQDESV (reference sequence). Here the CDR3 reads CASSLRGRASYNGRFL.

On this clonotype: Given the absence of the conserved phenylalanine or tryptophan at the CDR3 end, a read error is likely. The chain couples TRBV11-2 to TRBJ2-1, with D possibly matching TRBD2 (5 bases). The germline V and J ends were trimmed by 7 bases and 2 bases, with 15 bases remaining between them. Per the germline V gene, CDR1 is SGHAT and CDR2 is FQNNGV. CDR3 length equals 15 residues. The CDR3 DNA sequence: TGTGCCAGCAACCCCGACGGGAATGCCTACAATGAGCAGTTCTTA. This encodes CASNPDGNAYNEQFL.

A word on this clonotype: This may be a read error, as it is one base from a much larger clone. The J gene is TRBJ1-2, the V gene TRBV5-1, with 7 bases matching TRBD1. This CDR3 spans 13 amino acids. Germline CDR1 reads SGHRS; CDR2 reads YFSETQ. The CDR3 protein is CASTTRDSYGCTF. For the CDR3, the DNA is TGCGCCAGCACCACCCGGGACAGCTATGGCTGCACCTTC.

In regard to this clonotype: The junction departs from the called germline gene at one end, perhaps through a read error. The chain combines TRBV11-2 with TRBJ2-2, with D perhaps being TRBD1 or TRBD2 (5 bases each). Per the germline V gene, CDR1 is SGHAT and CDR2 is FQNNGV. This CDR3 has 18 residues. The CDR3 is CVSIVAATWTVGTRELFF. The CDR3 DNA follows: TGTGTCAGCATCGTCGCCGCTACATGGACGGTGGGGACCAGGGAGCTGTTTTTT.

Points on this clonotype: Compared with germline, one end of the junction differs, possibly owing to a read error. The V and J genes are TRBV11-3 and TRBJ2-1; a possible D gene is TRBD2 (6 bases). The CDR3 spans 14 residues. Germline-derived CDR1 and CDR2 are SGHNT and YENEEA. CDR3 DNA sequence: TGTGCCAGTAGCTTGACTAGTAATATCGACGAGCAGTTCTTC. Protein product: CASSLTSNIDEQFF.

Concerning this clonotype itself: The junction and the germline gene differ at one end; a read error may be behind it. The rearrangement uses TRBV11-1 and TRBJ2-4, with 8 bases fitting TRBD2. CDR1 is SGHAT, CDR2 FQDESV, per germline (reference sequence). The CDR3 runs to 17 residues. The CDR3 DNA reads as TGTGCCAGCAGCCTTCCTGGGATTAGCGGGACCAAAAACATTCGGTACTTC. This translates into CASSLPGISGTKNIRYF.

The V gene is TRBV6-1, the J gene TRBJ2-1; perhaps TRBD1 as D (5 bases). Trimming stripped 10 bases from V and 6 bases from J, with 22 bases between. Germline CDR1 is MNHNS and CDR2 is SASEGT. This CDR3 has 15 residues. CDR3 protein: CANSEERQRFNEQFF. CDR3 nucleotides: TGTGCCAATAGTGAAGAGCGACAGCGATTCAATGAGCAGTTCTTC.

As for this clonotype: No conserved phenylalanine or tryptophan is present at the end of the CDR3, so a read error is the likely explanation. The DNA is omitted, as the CDR3 cannot be located on it reliably, and the CDR3 follows TCRdb's listing. The chain has TRBV29-1 and TRBJ2-1; the DNA was not compared with TRBD2, the D call given in the table. The CDR3 totals 14 residues, both ends included. Germline V lookup: CDR1 SQVTM, CDR2 ANQGSEA. CDR3 loop: CSVAVASGYNKRFL.

Comment on this clonotype: One end of the junction varies from germline; a read error may be responsible. The rearrangement uses TRBV29-1 and TRBJ2-4; D may be TRBD1 (5 bases). The CDR3 covers 14 residues. Germline CDR1 SQVTM, CDR2 ANQGSEA. CDR3 in DNA: TGCAGCGCTGAAGATCAGGGTTGCAAGAACATTCAGTACTTC. Protein sequence: CSAEDQGCKNIQYF.